Sequencing of this T cell receptor (beta chain) was carried out in a study of T-cell reconstitution after alpha-beta-depleted transplantation in children. The study, taken as a whole, reports: T-cell numbers and diversity one year post-transplant derived largely from freshly generated T cells.

This clonotype was counted once. Its target is unknown. This may stem from a read error, because a much larger clone lies one nucleotide away. TCRbeta library construction was performed incorporating unique molecular identifiers. From the PCR reads, TCRdb called clonotypes with MiXCR, one entry per CDR3 protein. The data show approximately 240,000 distinct CDR3 sequences, 11% seen once. V gave up 8 bases and J gave up 2 bases, with 9 bases separating them. Germline CDR1 reads ENHRY; CDR2 reads SYGVKD. The CDR3 contains 12 residues. The clonotype originates from a child younger than two with acute myeloid leukemia, due to receive a stem cell transplant. This rearrangement joins TRBV10-3 to TRBJ2-5; D unclear. Sequences were derived from PBMCs, sampled before TCRalphabeta/CD19-depleted stem cell transplant. CDR3 DNA sequence: TGTGCCATCCGCGTGGGGCAAGAGACCCAGTACTTC. Protein product: CAIRVGQETQYF.